Listed here is a single T cell receptor beta chain. The sample holds a few counts of this clonotype. Its antigen is unknown. No base-level quality is on record; no much larger clone is a single base apart. In the germline V gene, CDR1 corresponds to SGHRS and CDR2 to YFSETQ. The germline ends are 10 bases apart after V is trimmed by 6 bases and J by 1 base. The CDR3 holds 14 amino acids from the cysteine to the phenylalanine. Only the CDR3 DNA is retained, 42 bases long and in frame from the first base. Sequencer: Illumina NovaSeq 6000. TCRalpha and TCRbeta cDNA libraries were built by 5'RACE with constant-segment primers, adding sample barcodes and unique molecular identifiers. Trizol reagent was used to extract RNA from every sample. The libraries were amplified in two PCR steps, and the second step added a second sample barcode and Illumina TruSeq adapters. The libraries were sequenced on an Illumina NovaSeq using 2 x 150 bp paired-end reads. The original methods were these. With migec v1.2.7, reads were demultiplexed and then collapsed into UMI-guided consensus sequences. Using mixcr v2.1.11, the UMI consensuses were aligned to TRA and TRB V and J templates and assembled into clonotypes. A clonotype was counted as expanded or contracted only when both edgeR and NoisET called the clonotype significant, with the noise models trained on biological replicates. For edgeR calls, the thresholds were a false discovery rate-adjusted p below 0.01 and a log2 fold-change of 1. As an exploratory analysis of dynamics, max-normalized trajectories of the 1000 most abundant clonotypes were examined by PCA with hierarchical clustering. Separately sequenced CD4+ and CD8+ repertoires were used to assign a CD4 or CD8 phenotype to each responding clone. TCRdb handled the public reads itself, with Q25 trimming in fastp and clone calling in MiXCR, and kept productive beta chains. Entries that share a CDR3 protein sequence are merged under the most common genes and DNA. The V and J calls, along with clone size, are taken from TCRdb and not from the paper's own processing. Present in this sample are roughly 350,000 distinct CDR3 sequences, under 30% of which were seen just once. Roughly 14% of the sample goes to the ten largest clones.

This entry is derived from a study of T-cell memory formation after mild COVID-19 (dated by TCRdb to the early 2020s). Notes on the research overall: Most TCR sequence clusters were specific to one of the two donors. Two young, previously healthy adult volunteers made up the cohort, one male and one female. In a couple of donors, T-cell clones that expanded and contracted after mild COVID-19 were tracked by sequencing TCRalpha and TCRbeta repertoires over time.

PBMCs were isolated by Ficoll-Paque density gradient centrifugation. The paper's findings and limits, for the study overall: Balanced CD4/CD8 phenotypes were observed for clones contracting from day 15 to 85, whereas a bias towards CD4+ was observed for a second wave of clones expanding from day 15 to 37. Only a couple of mild cases were covered in the study, and larger cohorts including severe cases with pre-infection samples were considered necessary. The second-wave clones that peaked on day 37 were not confirmed to be SARS-CoV-2 specific. Contracting CD4+ clones turned up mainly in the CM and EM memory subsets, whereas EMRA was where CD8+ clones were enriched. The detection of some responding clones in pre-infection memory suggests that pre-existing cross-reactive memory T cells joined the SARS-CoV-2 response.

Specimen: PBMCs or a T cell subset sorted from them (not recorded which). The sequence came from an adult woman who had mild COVID-19 (a few samples of this study predate the infection). The sample titles of this study are shuffled in the database, so cell type and time point are left out; the donor was told from shared clones. This chain joins TRBV5-1 to TRBJ2-2, with an unclear D gene assignment. The DNA sequence reads TGCGCCAGCAAGGCGGTAGGGAACACCGGGGAGCTGTTTTTT. It codes for CASKAVGNTGELFF.